This TCR beta chain originates from a study of beta chain features in type 1 diabetes. Study-wide results and caveats: The VDJ junctions of type 1 diabetes patients carried fewer insertions and more deletions.

V shed 4 bases and J shed 5 bases, with 12 bases lying between them. This CDR3 spans 14 amino acids. From germline, CDR1 is SGHVS and CDR2 FQNEAQ. It was via CD45RO/CCR7/CD25/CD127/CD95/CD27 that CD4+ naive, central memory, regulatory and stem cell-like memory cells were sorted. Each sorted fraction was over 98% pure. In regard to this clone: Its specificity is unknown.

Every bit of the isolated RNA underwent reverse transcription, so sequencing read expressed TCRB transcripts. Only in-frame clones appear in the TCRdb table, and some are missing; sequencing was by immunoSEQ multiplex PCR. Of under 900,000 clones listed, roughly a sixth are singletons. The TCR was taken from a woman aged 18-29 years in good health. The sample consisted of naive CD4+ T cells from blood. The chain joins TRBV7-8 to TRBJ1-5; tentative D call: TRBD1 (6 bases). The CDR3 reads CASSSDRIHQPQHF. The DNA of the CDR3 is TGTGCCAGCAGCTCTGACAGGATTCATCAGCCCCAGCATTTT. The full variable domain, its missing parts supplied by reference TRBV7-8 and TRBJ1-5, is GAGVSQSPRYKVAKRGQDVALRCDPISGHVSLFWYQQALGQGPEFLTYFQNEAQLDKSGLPSDRFFAERPEGSVSTLKIQRTQQEDSAVYLCASSSDRIHQPQHFGDGTRLSIL.